Described below is a single TCR beta chain sequence and its context. Which antigen it targets is not known. Within one base of it there is no much larger clone, and no base qualities were kept. The data are from a study of OX40 agonist ivuxolimab in advanced cancers. Looking at the study overall: Ivuxolimab, which targeted the costimulatory receptor OX40 (CD134), was an agonistic, fully human IgG2 monoclonal antibody. Intravenous ivuxolimab was administered to patients every 2 weeks at six dose levels: 0.01, 0.1, 0.3, 1.5, 3 and 10 mg/kg. Patients were allowed to have had prior anti-PD-1, anti-PD-L1 or anti-CTLA-4 therapy, and 30% to 40% of the dose-escalation patients had been treated with checkpoint inhibitors. Of the roughly 52 patients in dose escalation, around 19 had hepatocellular carcinoma, roughly 15 had melanoma, 9 had renal cell carcinoma and 9 had head and neck cancer. The monotherapy dose-escalation portion (N of about 52 patients) of the phase I ivuxolimab trial is reported in the paper. Partial responses occurred in three dose-escalation patients, of whom one had hepatocellular carcinoma and two had cutaneous melanoma. In the dose-escalation cohort, 70% to 90% of patients were male, and the mean age was roughly 56 years with a range of roughly 20 to 80. The point of sequencing TCRbeta in the periphery was to test whether ivuxolimab changed TCR sequence diversity and drove clonal T-cell expansion.

Via the germline V gene, CDR1 is LGHNT and CDR2 FRNRAP. V and J lose 7 bases and 1 base, and a span of 19 bases separates them. The CDR3 has 17 amino acids, counting the end cysteine and phenylalanine. This entry keeps only the CDR3 DNA: 51 bases, framed from base 1. The trial excluded patients who had a history of autoimmune disease or were on systemic immunosuppression. Peripheral blood for TCR sequencing was collected from all dose cohorts at baseline, on cycle 4 day 1, and on cycle 7 day 1. Samples were obtained from an open-label, multicenter, first-in-human phase I dose-escalation trial of ivuxolimab. The trial enrolled adults with locally advanced or metastatic head and neck squamous cell, hepatocellular, melanoma or renal cell carcinoma. Before TCR sequencing, CD4+ T cells and CD8+ T cells from peripheral blood were sorted into separate populations. Genomic DNA was isolated from the sorted cells so that the TCRbeta CDR3 region could be sequenced. TCRbeta CDR3 regions were sequenced using the immunoSEQ Assay. TCRdb retrieved this table from immuneACCESS and kept in-frame rearrangements only. Not all clones are present; in checked studies, unresolved V genes account for under half, and no reason is known for the remainder. Here the sample has tens of thousands of clones; approximately 95% occur a single time. The ten largest clones represent approximately 20% of the sample.

Summary of the overall study and its limitations: Low levels of normalized T-cell clonal expansion were also seen in some patients who did not respond. Antigen specificity was not determined for the clonally expanded peripheral T cells. At doses of 0.1 to 3.0 mg/kg, clonal expansion of both CD4+ and CD8+ blood T cells was observed from baseline to week 6. After ivuxolimab, CD8+ T cells had more expanded clones than CD4+ T cells on average. In the 0.1-3.0 mg/kg groups, partial responders were among the patients with the lowest normalized peripheral clonal expansion, particularly in CD8+ T cells.

The TCR originated in an adult with an advanced solid tumor such as melanoma, head and neck, liver or kidney cancer. The sequences come from CD4+ or CD8+ T cells sorted from blood, collected in a trial of the OX40 agonist ivuxolimab. This chain joins TRBV12-5 to TRBJ2-2; the D region possibly corresponds to TRBD1 (5 bases align). The bases are TGTGCTAGTGTTAACGCCAGGGTCTTTGGGAACACCGGGGAGCTGTTTTTT. Translated, this is CASVNARVFGNTGELFF.